The clone carrying this TCR beta chain has a count of ten or more. Its antigen is not identified. This record belongs to a study of neurological immune-mediated disorders. Study results and limitations: Sharing of CDR3 amino acid sequences among expanded clones across subjects was absent, suggesting private repertoires in all groups. HTLV-1-associated myelopathy had the most TCR clonal expansion, while multiple sclerosis had the least, a level that fell below healthy controls.

Each CDR3 protein gets one entry after TCRdb re-called the 5' RACE reads with MiXCR. The sample holds 100,000 to 150,000 distinct CDR3 sequences, roughly 3.1% seen once. The unsorted libraries were generated from a total of 2 million PBMCs, which had been stored in RNAlater at -80 C. Material: PBMCs. The source is a woman aged 30 to 39 with multiple sclerosis.

The CDR3 nucleotides are TGCAGCGCCGCCCCGGGGTATGATGGCTACACCTTC. Translated, it gives CSAAPGYDGYTF. The chain joins TRBV20-1 to TRBJ1-2; D gene unclear. CDR1 and CDR2 from the germline V gene are DFQATT and SNEGSKA (reference sequence). The CDR3 is 12 amino acids.